The 16 T cell receptor beta chains in this list originate from one sample, sequenced in a study of cytomegalovirus exposure and HLA in healthy donors. PCR employed 60 Vbeta and 13 Jbeta primers. The repertoire was sequenced with immunoSEQ multiplex PCR; TCRdb's copy has only in-frame clones and lacks some. The table for this sample gives over 65,000 clones. The sample consisted of PBMCs. These receptors came from a woman in her twenties or thirties in good health and CMV-seronegative.

The rearrangement joins TRBV18 to TRBJ1-1, with TRBD1 matching 8 bases. The CDR3 runs 16 residues. Germline CDR1 reads KGHSH; CDR2 reads LQKENI. Germline trimming cut 4 bases from V and 6 bases from J; bases unmatched to any gene: 13. CDR3 region: CASSRQGARSRAEAFF. CDR3 in DNA: TGTGCCAGCTCACGGCAGGGGGCGCGGAGTAGGGCTGAAGCTTTCTTT.

The chain has TRBV29-1 and TRBJ1-2; 8 nucleotides line up with TRBD1. With V trimmed by 8 bases and J by 8 bases, 10 bases remained unmatched. Per germline, CDR1 SQVTM and CDR2 ANQGSEA. This CDR3 comprises 12 residues. CDR3 nucleotide sequence: TGCAGCATAAGGACAGGGATTAGCGGCTACACCTTC. Translated, it gives CSIRTGISGYTF.

The V call is TRBV7-5, the J call TRBJ1-5; no check of the table's D call, TRBD1, against the DNA was made. TRBV7-5 is a pseudogene segment. This CDR3 has 19 residues. In DNA form, the CDR3 reads TGTGTCAGAAGCTTAGGTGTGTCCAGGTCGTTACATAGCAATCAGCCCCAGCATTTT. It is translated as CVRSLGVSRSLHSNQPQHF.

V and J are TRBV2 and TRBJ1-5, with a tentative D call TRBD1 (5 bases). V shed 5 bases and J shed 4 bases, with 18 bases lying between them. This CDR3 comprises 16 residues. CDR1 and CDR2 (germline): SNHLY, FYNNEI. The CDR3 coding sequence is TGTGCCAGCAGTCACCGGTGGCCAGGGTCAAATCAGCCCCAGCATTTT. This translates into CASSHRWPGSNQPQHF.

The CDR3 coding sequence is TGTGCCAGCAGTTACAAGCGGGACTCCTACGAGCAGTACTTC. Translation: CASSYKRDSYEQYF. The chain combines TRBV6-5 with TRBJ2-7; TRBD2 matches 7 bases. The trim removed 2 bases at V and 0 bases at J, leaving 1 base unmatched. Germline CDR1 and CDR2: MNHEY and SVGAGI. The CDR3 is 14 amino acids.

The V and J genes are TRBV7-9 and TRBJ1-1; D remains unclear. Trimming took off 4 bases at V and 1 base at J, with 10 bases between the two ends. The CDR3 runs 14 residues. The germline gives CDR1 SEHNR, CDR2 FQNEAQ (reference sequence). The CDR3: CASSYHRENTEAFF. CDR3 DNA: TGTGCCAGCAGCTACCATCGGGAGAACACTGAAGCTTTCTTT.

This chain connects TRBV5-5 to TRBJ1-5; tentative D call: TRBD1 (6 bases). Germline values: CDR1 SGHKS, CDR2 YYEKEE (reference sequence). This CDR3 is built from 16 residues. V gave up 4 bases and J gave up 7 bases, with 21 bases separating them. The CDR3 sequence is CASSPSWTVLPQPQHF. The CDR3 DNA reads as TGTGCCAGCAGCCCGAGCTGGACAGTATTGCCCCAGCCCCAGCATTTT.

The V gene is TRBV2, the J gene TRBJ2-2; 7 nucleotides align to TRBD1. There are 14 residues in the CDR3. CDR1 and CDR2 from the germline V gene are SNHLY and FYNNEI. Trimming removed 3 bases from V and 8 bases from J; junction bases left unmatched: 6. The CDR3 loop is CASSEVRGNGELFF. DNA of the CDR3: TGTGCCAGCAGTGAGGTCAGGGGGAATGGGGAGCTGTTTTTT.

The chain has TRBV29-1 and TRBJ1-1, with TRBD1 matching over 9 bases. J lost 4 bases, V lost 6 bases, and 12 bases had no gene match. CDR1 is SQVTM, CDR2 ANQGSEA, per germline. The CDR3 consists of 15 residues. The CDR3 DNA reads as TGCAGCGTGGATACAGGGGGCGTTTGGGGCACTGAAGCTTTCTTT. It encodes CSVDTGGVWGTEAFF.

As concerns this clone: One end of the junction varies from germline; a read error may be responsible. The gene calls are TRBV4-1 and TRBJ2-1; D perhaps matches TRBD1 (6 bases). The CDR3 extends over 16 amino acids. Germline V gene lookup returns CDR1 MGHRA and CDR2 YSYEKL. The DNA for the CDR3 is TGCGCCAGCAGCCAAGACAGGGGTCCCTCCGACAATGAGCAGTTCTTC. The encoded protein is CASSQDRGPSDNEQFF.

The chain combines TRBV27 with TRBJ2-7; 7 bases are shared with TRBD1. This CDR3 is 16 amino acids long. V shed 2 bases and J 3 bases; nucleotides not matched to a gene: 10. Germline V CDR1 and CDR2: MNHEY, SMNVEV (reference sequence). This chain's CDR3 is CASSLRGTANLYEQYF. The CDR3 DNA follows: TGTGCCAGCAGTTTAAGGGGGACAGCAAACCTCTACGAGCAGTACTTC.

The V call is TRBV4-1, the J call TRBJ1-5; D unclear. This CDR3 is built from 14 residues. The ends were cut back, 0 bases at V and 10 bases at J, with 13 bases in the middle. Germline CDR1 is MGHRA and CDR2 is YSYEKL. CDR3 loop: CASSQDKTVSPQHF. Here the CDR3 DNA reads TGCGCCAGCAGCCAAGATAAAACGGTGAGCCCCCAGCATTTT.

The V gene is TRBV28, the J gene TRBJ1-5; 7 nucleotides match TRBD1. The CDR3 loop spans 15 amino acids. V was pared by 3 bases and J by 7 bases, with 9 bases of the junction left unmatched. From germline, CDR1 is MDHEN and CDR2 SYDVKM. CDR3 sequence: CASSFGDRERQPQHF. As DNA, the CDR3 is TGTGCCAGCAGTTTCGGCGACAGGGAAAGGCAGCCCCAGCATTTT.

The chain couples TRBV11-2 to TRBJ2-7; D gene uncertain. CDR3 length equals 15 residues. In germline, CDR1 is SGHAT, CDR2 FQNNGV. Trimming took off 1 base at V and 3 bases at J, with 13 bases between the two ends. CDR3 residues: CASSLVDSPGYEQYF. CDR3 sequence (DNA): TGTGCCAGCAGCTTAGTTGATAGCCCCGGCTACGAGCAGTACTTC.

The genes are TRBV6-1 and TRBJ1-1, with a possible D match to TRBD1 (6 bases). The germline CDR1 and CDR2 sequences are MNHNS and SASEGT. The CDR3 extends over 10 amino acids. The V gene lost 11 bases and the J gene lost 11 bases, with 15 bases spanning the gap. CDR3 residues: CASVGGEAFF. As DNA, the CDR3 is TGTGCCTCTGTAGGGGGGGAGGCTTTCTTT.

V usage is TRBV10-3 and J usage is TRBJ2-7, with 12 bases fitting TRBD1. In germline, CDR1 is ENHRY, CDR2 SYGVKD. The CDR3 runs to 15 residues. J gave up 4 bases and V 5 bases, and 6 bases lay outside the gene matches. CDR3 amino acids: CAISRGTGGEYEQYF. The CDR3 DNA sequence: TGTGCCATCAGTCGGGGGACAGGGGGCGAGTACGAGCAGTACTTC.